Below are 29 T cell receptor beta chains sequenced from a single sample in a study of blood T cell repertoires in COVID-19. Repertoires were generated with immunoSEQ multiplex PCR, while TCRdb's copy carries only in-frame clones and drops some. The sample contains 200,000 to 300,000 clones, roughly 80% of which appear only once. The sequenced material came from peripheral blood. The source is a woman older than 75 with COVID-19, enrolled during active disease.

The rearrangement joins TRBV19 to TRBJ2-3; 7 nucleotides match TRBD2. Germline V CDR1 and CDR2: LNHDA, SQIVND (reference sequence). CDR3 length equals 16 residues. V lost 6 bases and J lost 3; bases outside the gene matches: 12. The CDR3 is CASRAGVGVWTDTQYF. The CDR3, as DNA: TGTGCCAGTAGGGCGGGGGTCGGGGTGTGGACAGATACGCAGTATTTT.

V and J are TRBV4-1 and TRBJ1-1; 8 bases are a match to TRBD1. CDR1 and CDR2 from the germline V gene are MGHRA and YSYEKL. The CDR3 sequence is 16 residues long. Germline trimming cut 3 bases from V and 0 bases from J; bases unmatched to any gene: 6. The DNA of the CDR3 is TGCGCCAGCAGCCAGGGACAGGCCCAGTTGAACACTGAAGCTTTCTTT. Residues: CASSQGQAQLNTEAFF.

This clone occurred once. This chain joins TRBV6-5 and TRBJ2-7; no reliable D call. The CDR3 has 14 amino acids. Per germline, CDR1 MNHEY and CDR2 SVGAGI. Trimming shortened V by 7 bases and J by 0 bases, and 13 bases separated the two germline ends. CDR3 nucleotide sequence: TGTGCCAGCAAGCGAGCGCCAAGCTCCTACGAGCAGTACTTC. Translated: CASKRAPSSYEQYF.

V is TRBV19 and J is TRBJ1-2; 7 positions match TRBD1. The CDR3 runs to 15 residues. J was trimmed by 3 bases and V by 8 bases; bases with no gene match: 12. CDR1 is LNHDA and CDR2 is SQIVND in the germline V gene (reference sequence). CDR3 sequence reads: CASETTGARDYGYTF. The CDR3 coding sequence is TGTGCCAGTGAGACCACAGGGGCCCGGGACTATGGCTACACCTTC.

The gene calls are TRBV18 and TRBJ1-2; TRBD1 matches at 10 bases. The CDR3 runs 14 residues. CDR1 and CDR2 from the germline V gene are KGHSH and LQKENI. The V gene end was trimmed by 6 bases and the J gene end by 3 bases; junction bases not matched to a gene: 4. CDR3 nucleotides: TGTGCCAGCTCGTCGGGACAGGGGCACTATGGCTACACCTTC. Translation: CASSSGQGHYGYTF.

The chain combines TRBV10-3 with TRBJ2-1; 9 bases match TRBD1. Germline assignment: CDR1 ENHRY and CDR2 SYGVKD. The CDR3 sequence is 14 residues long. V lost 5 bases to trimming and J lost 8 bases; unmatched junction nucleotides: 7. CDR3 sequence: CAISKETGGHEQFF. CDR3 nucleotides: TGTGCCATCAGTAAAGAGACAGGGGGGCATGAGCAGTTCTTC.

CDR3 loop: CASSYESGGAGNEQFF. For the CDR3, the DNA is TGTGCCAGCAGCTACGAAAGCGGGGGGGCCGGCAATGAGCAGTTCTTC. This chain joins TRBV7-9 and TRBJ2-1; 10 bases align to TRBD2. This CDR3 comprises 16 residues. After removal of 4 bases from V and 6 bases from J, the junction contained 9 bases not matched to a gene. Germline V gene data show CDR1 as SEHNR and CDR2 as FQNEAQ (reference sequence).

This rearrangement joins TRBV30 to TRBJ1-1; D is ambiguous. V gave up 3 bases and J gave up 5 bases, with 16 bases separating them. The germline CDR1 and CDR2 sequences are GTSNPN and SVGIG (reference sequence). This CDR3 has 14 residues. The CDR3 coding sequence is TGTGCCTGGAGACCACTCTTCCTGCGAACTGAAGCTTTCTTT. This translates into CAWRPLFLRTEAFF.

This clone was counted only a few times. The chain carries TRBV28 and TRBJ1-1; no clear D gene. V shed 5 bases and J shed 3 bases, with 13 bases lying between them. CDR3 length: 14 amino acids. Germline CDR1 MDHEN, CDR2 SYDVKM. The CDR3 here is CASSPLGLDTEAFF. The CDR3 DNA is TGTGCCAGCAGTCCCCTGGGCCTCGACACTGAAGCTTTCTTT. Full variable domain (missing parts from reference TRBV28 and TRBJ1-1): DVKVTQSSRYLVKRTGEKVFLECVQDMDHENMFWYRQDPGLGLRLIYFSYDVKMKEKGDIPEGYSVSREKKERFSLILESASTNQTSMYLCASSPLGLDTEAFFGQGTRLTVV.

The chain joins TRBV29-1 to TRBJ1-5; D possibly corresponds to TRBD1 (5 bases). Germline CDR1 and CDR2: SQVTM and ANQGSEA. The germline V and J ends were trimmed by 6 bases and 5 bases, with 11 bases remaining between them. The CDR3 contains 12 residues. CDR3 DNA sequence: TGCAGCGTCGGTGACAGAGATCAGCCCCAGCATTTT. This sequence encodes CSVGDRDQPQHF.

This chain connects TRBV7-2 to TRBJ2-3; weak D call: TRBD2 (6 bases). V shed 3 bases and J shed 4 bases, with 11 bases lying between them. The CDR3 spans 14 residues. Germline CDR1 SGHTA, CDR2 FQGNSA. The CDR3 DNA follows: TGTGCCAGCAGCTTGGAGGGCCGCGCAGATACGCAGTATTTT. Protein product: CASSLEGRADTQYF.

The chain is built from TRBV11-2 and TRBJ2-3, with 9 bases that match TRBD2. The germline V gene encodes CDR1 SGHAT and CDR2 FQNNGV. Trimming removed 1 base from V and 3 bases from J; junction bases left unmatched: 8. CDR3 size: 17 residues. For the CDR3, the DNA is TGTGCCAGCAGCTTAGGCCCCCTGAGCGGGGGGACAGATACGCAGTATTTT. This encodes CASSLGPLSGGTDTQYF. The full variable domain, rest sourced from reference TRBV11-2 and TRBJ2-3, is EAGVAQSPRYKIIEKRQSVAFWCNPISGHATLYWYQQILGQGPKLLIQFQNNGVVDDSQLPKDRFSAERLKGVDSTLKIQPAKLEDSAVYLCASSLGPLSGGTDTQYFGPGTRLTVL.

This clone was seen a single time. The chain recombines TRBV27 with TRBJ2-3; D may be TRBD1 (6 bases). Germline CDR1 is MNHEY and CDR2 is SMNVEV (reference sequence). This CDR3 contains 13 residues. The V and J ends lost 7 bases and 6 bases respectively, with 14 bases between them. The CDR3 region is CASKQGSRDTQYF. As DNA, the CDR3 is TGTGCCAGCAAACAGGGCTCGCGGGATACGCAGTATTTT.

The CDR3, as DNA: TGTGCCAGCAGAAGACAGGGTAGTGGAACTGAAGCTTTCTTT. Protein product: CASRRQGSGTEAFF. The chain links TRBV14 to TRBJ1-1; 7 bases are a match to TRBD1. This CDR3 is built from 14 residues. Looked up from germline, CDR1 is SGHDN and CDR2 is FVKESK. The V and J ends lost 6 bases and 5 bases, in that order; junction bases with no gene match: 9.

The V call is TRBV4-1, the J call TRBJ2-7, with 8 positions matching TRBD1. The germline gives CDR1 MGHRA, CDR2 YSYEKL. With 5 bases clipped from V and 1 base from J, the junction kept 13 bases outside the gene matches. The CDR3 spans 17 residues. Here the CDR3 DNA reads TGCGCCAGCAGCGCCGGGACAGGCCCCAAGGGGTCCTACGAGCAGTACTTC. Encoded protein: CASSAGTGPKGSYEQYF.

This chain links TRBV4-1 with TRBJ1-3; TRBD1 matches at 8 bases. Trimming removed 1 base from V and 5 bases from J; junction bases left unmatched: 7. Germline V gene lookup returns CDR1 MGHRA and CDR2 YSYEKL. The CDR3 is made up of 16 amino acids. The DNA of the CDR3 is TGCGCCAGCAGCCAAGCTCGACAGGGGACAAGAAACACCATATATTTT. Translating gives CASSQARQGTRNTIYF.

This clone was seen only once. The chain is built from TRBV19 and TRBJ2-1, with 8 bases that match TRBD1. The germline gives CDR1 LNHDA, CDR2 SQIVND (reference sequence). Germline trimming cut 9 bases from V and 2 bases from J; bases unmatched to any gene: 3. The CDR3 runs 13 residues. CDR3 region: CASRQGTYNEQFF. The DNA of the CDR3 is TGTGCCAGCAGACAGGGGACCTACAATGAGCAGTTCTTC.

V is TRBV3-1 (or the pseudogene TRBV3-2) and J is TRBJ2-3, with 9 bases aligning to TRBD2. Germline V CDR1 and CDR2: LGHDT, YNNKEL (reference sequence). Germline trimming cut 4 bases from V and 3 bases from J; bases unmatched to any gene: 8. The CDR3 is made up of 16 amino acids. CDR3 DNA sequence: TGTGCCAGCAGCCCCAGGAGCGGGGGGAGAACAGATACGCAGTATTTT. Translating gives CASSPRSGGRTDTQYF.

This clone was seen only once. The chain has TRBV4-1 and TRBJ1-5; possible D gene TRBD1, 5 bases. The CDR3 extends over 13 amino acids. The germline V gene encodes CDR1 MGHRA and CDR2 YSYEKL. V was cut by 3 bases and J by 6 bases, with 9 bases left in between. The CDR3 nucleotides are TGCGCCAGCAGCCAGGGGCAGGGTCAGCCCCAGCATTTT. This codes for CASSQGQGQPQHF.

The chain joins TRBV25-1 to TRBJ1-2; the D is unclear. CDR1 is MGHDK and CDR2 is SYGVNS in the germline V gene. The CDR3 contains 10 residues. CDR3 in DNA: TGTGCGTCACATGGGGAGGGCTACACCTTC. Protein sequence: CASHGEGYTF.

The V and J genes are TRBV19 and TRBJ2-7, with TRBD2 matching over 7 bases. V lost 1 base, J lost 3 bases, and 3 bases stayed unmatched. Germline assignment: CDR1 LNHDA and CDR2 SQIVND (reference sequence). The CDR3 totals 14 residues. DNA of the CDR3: TGTGCCAGTAGTATAGTCTGGACTAGCTACGAGCAGTACTTC. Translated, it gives CASSIVWTSYEQYF.

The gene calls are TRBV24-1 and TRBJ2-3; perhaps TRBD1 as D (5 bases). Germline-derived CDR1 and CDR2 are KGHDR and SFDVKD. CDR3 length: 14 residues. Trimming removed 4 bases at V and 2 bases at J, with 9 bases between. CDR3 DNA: TGTGCCACCAGTGAAGGGGCACTCACAGATACGCAGTATTTT. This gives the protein CATSEGALTDTQYF.

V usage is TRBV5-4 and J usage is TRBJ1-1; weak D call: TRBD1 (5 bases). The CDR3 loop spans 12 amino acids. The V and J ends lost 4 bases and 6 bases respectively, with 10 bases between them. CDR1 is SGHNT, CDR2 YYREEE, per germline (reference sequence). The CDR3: CASSPGGAEAFF. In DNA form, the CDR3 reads TGTGCCAGCAGCCCGGGGGGGGCTGAAGCTTTCTTT.

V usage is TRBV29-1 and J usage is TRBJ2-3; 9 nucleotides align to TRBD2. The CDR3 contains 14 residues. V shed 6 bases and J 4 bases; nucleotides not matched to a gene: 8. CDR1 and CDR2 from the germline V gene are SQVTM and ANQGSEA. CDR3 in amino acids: CSVTGAGGADTQYF. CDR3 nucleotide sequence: TGCAGCGTAACGGGAGCGGGAGGCGCAGATACGCAGTATTTT.

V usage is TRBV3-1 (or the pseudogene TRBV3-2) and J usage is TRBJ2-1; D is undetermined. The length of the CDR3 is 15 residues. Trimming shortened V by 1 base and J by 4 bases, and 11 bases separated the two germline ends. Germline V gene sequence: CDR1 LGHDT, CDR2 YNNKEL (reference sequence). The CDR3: CASSQVRFGYNEQFF. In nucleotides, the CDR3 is TGTGCCAGCAGCCAAGTGAGATTCGGGTACAATGAGCAGTTCTTC.

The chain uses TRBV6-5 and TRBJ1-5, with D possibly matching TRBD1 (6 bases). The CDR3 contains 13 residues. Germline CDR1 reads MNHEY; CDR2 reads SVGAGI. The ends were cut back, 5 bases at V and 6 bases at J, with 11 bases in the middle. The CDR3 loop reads CASSPGVVQPQHF. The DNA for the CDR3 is TGTGCCAGCAGTCCAGGGGTCGTTCAGCCCCAGCATTTT.

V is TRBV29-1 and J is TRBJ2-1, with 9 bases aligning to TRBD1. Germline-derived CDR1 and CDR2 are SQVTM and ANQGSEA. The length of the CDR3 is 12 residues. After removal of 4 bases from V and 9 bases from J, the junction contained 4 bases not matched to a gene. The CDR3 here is CSVGDRVGEQFF. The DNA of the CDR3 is TGCAGCGTTGGGGACAGGGTTGGTGAGCAGTTCTTC.

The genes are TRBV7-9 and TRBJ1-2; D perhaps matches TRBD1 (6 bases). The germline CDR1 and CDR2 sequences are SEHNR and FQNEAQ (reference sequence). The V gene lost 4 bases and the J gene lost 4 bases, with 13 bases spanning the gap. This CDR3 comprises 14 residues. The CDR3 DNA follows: TGTGCCAGCAGCTCGCCAGGACAGTTCTATGGCTACACCTTC. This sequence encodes CASSSPGQFYGYTF.

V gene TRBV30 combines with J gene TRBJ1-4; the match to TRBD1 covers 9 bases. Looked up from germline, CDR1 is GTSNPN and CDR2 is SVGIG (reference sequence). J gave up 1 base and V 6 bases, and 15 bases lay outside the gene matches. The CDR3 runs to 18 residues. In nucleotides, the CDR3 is TGTGCCTGTTTGAGGGAACAGGGGGCAATGGGAACTAATGAAAAACTGTTTTTT. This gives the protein CACLREQGAMGTNEKLFF. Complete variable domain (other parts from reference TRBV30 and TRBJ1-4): SQTIHQWPATLVQPVGSPLSLECTVEGTSNPNLYWYRQAAGRGLQLLFYSVGIGQISSEVPQNLSASRPQDRQFILSSKKLLLSDSGFYLCACLREQGAMGTNEKLFFGSGTQLSVL.